This T cell receptor (beta chain) was recorded in a study of blood T cell repertoires in COVID-19. Study information: There were acute and convalescent COVID-19 samples, and they came from the United States, Italy and Spain. Sources were T cells, B-cell-depleted T cells, or PBMCs; the material itself was cDNA or gDNA.

As processed by the authors: Amplifying reference gene primers gave estimates of nucleated cell counts. The assay was immunoSEQ multiplex PCR, and TCRdb's table has in-frame clones only and misses some. V and J calls and clone size are copied from that table; D and trimming were computed from the DNA. The data hold about 210,000 clones, with 84% observed a single time. CDR3 length equals 12 residues. Germline V gene data show CDR1 as MNHEY and CDR2 as SVGAGI. The V segment lost 10 bases and the J segment 8 bases; nucleotides outside the gene matches: 9. The TCR comes from a woman between 45 and 60 years old with active or convalescent COVID-19. Sequencing was carried out using peripheral blood. J is TRBJ1-2 and V is TRBV6-5, with 8 bases that match TRBD1. CDR3 bases: TGTGCCACCGCGAGACAGGGGTTCGGCTACACCTTC. This sequence encodes CATARQGFGYTF.